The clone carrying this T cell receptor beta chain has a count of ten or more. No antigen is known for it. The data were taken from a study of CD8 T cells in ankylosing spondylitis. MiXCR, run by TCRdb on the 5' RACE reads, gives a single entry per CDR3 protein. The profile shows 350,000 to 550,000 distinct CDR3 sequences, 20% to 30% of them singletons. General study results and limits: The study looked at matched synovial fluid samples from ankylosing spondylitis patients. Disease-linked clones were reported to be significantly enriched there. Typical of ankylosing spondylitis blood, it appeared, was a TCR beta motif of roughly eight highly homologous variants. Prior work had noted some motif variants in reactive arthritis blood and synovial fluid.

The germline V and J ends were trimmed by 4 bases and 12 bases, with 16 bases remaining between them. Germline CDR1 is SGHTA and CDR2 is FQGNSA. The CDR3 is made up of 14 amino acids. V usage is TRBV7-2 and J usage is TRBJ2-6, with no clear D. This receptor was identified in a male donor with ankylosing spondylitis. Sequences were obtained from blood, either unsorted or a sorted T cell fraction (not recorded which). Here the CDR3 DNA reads TGTGCCAGCAGCTCGGACCCTTCTAATTTCGTCCTGACTTTC. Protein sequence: CASSSDPSNFVLTF. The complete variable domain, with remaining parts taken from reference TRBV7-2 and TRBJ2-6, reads GAGVSQSPSNKVTEKGKDVELRCDPISGHTALYWYRQSLGQGLEFLIYFQGNSAPDKSGLPSDRFSAERTGGSVSTLTIQRTQQEDSAVYLCASSSDPSNFVLTFGAGSRLTVL.